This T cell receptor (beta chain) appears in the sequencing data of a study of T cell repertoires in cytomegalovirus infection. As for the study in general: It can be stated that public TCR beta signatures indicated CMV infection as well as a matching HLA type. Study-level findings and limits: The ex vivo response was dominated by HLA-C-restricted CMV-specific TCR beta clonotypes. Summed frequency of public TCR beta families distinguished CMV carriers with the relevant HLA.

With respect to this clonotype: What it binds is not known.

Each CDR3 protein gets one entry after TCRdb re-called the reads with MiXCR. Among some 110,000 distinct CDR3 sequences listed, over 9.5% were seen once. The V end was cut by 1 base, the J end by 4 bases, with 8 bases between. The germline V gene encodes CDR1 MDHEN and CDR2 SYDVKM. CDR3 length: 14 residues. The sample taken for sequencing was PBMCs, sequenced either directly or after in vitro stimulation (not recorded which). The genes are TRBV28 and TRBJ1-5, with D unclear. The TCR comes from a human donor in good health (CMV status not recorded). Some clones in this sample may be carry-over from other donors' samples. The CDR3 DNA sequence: TGTGCCAGCAGTTTATCCCGGCAGAATCAGCCCCAGCATTTT. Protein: CASSLSRQNQPQHF.